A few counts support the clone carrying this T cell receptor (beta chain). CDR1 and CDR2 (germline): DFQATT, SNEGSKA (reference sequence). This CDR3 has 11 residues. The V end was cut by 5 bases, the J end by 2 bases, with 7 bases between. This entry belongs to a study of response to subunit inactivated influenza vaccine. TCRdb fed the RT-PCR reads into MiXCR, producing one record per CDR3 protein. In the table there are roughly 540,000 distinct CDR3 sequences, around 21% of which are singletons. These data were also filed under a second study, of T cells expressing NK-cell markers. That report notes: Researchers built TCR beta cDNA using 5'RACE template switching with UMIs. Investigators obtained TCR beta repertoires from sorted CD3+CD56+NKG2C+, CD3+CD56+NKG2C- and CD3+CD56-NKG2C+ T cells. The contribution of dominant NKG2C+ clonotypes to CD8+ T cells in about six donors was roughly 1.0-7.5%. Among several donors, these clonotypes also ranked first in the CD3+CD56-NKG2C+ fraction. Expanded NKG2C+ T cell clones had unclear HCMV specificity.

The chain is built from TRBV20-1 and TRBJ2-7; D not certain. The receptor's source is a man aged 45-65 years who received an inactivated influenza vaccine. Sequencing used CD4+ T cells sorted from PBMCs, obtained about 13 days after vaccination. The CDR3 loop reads CSAPRTYEQYF. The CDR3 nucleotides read TGCAGTGCTCCCAGGACCTACGAGCAGTACTTC.